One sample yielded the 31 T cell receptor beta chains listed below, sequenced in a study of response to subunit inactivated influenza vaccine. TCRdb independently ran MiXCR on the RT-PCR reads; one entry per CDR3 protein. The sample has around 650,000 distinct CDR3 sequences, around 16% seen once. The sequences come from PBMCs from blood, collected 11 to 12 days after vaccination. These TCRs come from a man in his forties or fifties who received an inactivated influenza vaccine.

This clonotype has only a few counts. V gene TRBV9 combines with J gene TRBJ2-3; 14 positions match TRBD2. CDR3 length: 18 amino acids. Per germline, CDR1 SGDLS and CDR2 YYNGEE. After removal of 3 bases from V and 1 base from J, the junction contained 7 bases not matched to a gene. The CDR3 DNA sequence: TGTGCCAGCAGCGGCGGACTAGCGGGGGGTTATGGCACAGATACGCAGTATTTT. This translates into CASSGGLAGGYGTDTQYF.

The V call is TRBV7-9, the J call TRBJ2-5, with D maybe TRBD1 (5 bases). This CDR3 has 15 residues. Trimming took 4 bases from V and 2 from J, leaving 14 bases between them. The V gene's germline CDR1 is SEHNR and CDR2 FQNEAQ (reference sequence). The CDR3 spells CASSSRQFLQETQYF. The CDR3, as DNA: TGTGCCAGCAGCTCTCGACAGTTCCTTCAAGAGACCCAGTACTTC. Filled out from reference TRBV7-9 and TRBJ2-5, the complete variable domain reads DTGVSQNPRHKITKRGQNVTFRCDPISEHNRLYWYRQTLGQGPEFLTYFQNEAQLEKSRLLSDRFSAERPKGSFSTLEIQRTEQGDSAMYLCASSSRQFLQETQYFGPGTRLLVL.

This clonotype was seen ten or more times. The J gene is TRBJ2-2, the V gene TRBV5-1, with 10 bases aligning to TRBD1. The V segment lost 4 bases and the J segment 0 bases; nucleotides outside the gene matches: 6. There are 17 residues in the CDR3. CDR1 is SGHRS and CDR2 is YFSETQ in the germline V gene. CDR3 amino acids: CASSMQTGGTNTGELFF. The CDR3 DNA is TGCGCCAGCAGCATGCAGACAGGGGGCACGAACACCGGGGAGCTGTTTTTT.

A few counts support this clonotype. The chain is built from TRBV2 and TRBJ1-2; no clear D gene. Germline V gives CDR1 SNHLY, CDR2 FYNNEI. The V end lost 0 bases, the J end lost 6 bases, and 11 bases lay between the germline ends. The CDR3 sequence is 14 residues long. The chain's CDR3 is CASSEAKGLHGYTF. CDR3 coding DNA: TGTGCCAGCAGTGAAGCGAAAGGGCTCCATGGCTACACCTTC.

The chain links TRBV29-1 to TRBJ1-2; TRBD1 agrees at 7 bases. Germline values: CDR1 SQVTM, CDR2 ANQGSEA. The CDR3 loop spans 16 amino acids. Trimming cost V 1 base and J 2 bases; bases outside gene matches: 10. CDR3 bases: TGCAGCGTTGAAGGCCTGACAGGGTTCATAAACTATGGCTACACCTTC. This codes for CSVEGLTGFINYGYTF.

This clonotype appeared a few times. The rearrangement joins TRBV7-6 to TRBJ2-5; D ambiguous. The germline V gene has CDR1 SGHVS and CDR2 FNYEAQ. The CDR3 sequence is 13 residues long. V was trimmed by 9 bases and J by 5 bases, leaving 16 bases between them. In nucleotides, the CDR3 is TGTGCCAGTGGGTCGAGACTCGGGGAGACCCAGTACTTC. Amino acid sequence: CASGSRLGETQYF. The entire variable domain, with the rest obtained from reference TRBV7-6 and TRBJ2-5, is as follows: GAGVSQSPRYKVTKRGQDVALRCDPISGHVSLYWYRQALGQGPEFLTYFNYEAQQDKSGLPNDRFSAERPEGSISTLTIQRTEQRDSAMYRCASGSRLGETQYFGPGTRLLVL.

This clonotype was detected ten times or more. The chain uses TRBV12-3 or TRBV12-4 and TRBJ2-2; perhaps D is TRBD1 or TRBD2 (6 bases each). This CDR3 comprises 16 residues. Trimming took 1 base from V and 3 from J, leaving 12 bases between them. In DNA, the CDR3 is TGTGCCAGCAGTTTAGTGGAGGGGGGAGACACCGGGGAGCTGTTTTTT. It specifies CASSLVEGGDTGELFF.

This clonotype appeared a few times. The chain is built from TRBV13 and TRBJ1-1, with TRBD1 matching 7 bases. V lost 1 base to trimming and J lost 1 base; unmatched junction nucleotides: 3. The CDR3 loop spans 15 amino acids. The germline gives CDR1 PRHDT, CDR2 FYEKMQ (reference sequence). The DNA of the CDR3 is TGTGCCAGCAGCTTAGAAAGGGGGCGGAACACTGAAGCTTTCTTT. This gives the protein CASSLERGRNTEAFF.

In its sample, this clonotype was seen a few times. CDR3 loop: CASSYSFGDKTYEQYF. The CDR3 nucleotides read TGTGCCAGCAGTTACTCTTTTGGGGACAAGACCTACGAGCAGTACTTC. The J gene is TRBJ2-7, the V gene TRBV6-5, with D perhaps matching TRBD1 (6 bases). The germline gives CDR1 MNHEY, CDR2 SVGAGI. V was clipped by 0 bases and J by 2 bases, with 14 bases between them. This CDR3 region has 16 residues.

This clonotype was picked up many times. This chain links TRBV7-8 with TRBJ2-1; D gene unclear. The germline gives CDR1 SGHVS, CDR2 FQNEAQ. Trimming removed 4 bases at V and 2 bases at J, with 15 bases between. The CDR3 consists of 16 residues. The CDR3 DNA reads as TGTGCCAGCAGCTCAGAGCAACTATCAACCTACAATGAGCAGTTCTTC. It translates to CASSSEQLSTYNEQFF.

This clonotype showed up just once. The CDR3 reads CASSLFSGANVLTF. For the CDR3, the DNA is TGCGCCAGCAGCTTGTTTTCTGGGGCCAACGTCCTGACTTTC. The chain links TRBV5-1 to TRBJ2-6, with unresolved D. Per germline, CDR1 SGHRS and CDR2 YFSETQ. The CDR3 sequence is 14 residues long. V was trimmed by 1 base and J by 1 base, leaving 3 bases between them.

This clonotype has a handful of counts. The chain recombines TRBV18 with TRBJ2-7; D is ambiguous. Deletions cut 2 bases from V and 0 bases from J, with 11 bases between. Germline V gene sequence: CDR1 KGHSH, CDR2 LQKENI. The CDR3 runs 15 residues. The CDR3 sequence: CASSPSRRSSYEQYF. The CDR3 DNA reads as TGTGCCAGCTCACCATCCAGGCGGAGCTCCTACGAGCAGTACTTC.

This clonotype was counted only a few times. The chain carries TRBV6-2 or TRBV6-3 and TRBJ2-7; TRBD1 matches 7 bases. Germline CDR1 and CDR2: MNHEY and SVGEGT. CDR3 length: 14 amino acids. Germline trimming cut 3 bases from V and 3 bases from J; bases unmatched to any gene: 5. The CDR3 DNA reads TGTGCCAGCAGTTATGACAGGGTGAACTACGAGCAGTACTTC. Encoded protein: CASSYDRVNYEQYF.

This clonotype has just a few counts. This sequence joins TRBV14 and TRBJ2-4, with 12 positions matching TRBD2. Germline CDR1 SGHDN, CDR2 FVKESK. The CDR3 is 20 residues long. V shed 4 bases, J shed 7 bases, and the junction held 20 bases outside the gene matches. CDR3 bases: TGTGCCAGCAGCCCAACCCAGGGGGCACGGCTAGCGGGAGGGGCGAACATTCAGTACTTC. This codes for CASSPTQGARLAGGANIQYF.

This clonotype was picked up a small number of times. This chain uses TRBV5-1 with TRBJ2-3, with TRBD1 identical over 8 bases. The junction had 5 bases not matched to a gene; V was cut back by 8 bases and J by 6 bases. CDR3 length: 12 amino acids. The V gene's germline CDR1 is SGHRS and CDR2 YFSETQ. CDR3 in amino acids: CASGQGSDTQYF. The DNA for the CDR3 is TGCGCCAGTGGACAGGGTAGCGATACGCAGTATTTT.

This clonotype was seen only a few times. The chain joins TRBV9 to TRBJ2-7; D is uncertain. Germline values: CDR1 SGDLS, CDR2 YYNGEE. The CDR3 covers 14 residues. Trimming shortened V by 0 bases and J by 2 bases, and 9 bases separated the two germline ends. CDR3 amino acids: CASSVGAQPYEQYF. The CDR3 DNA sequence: TGTGCCAGCAGCGTAGGGGCACAACCCTACGAGCAGTACTTC.

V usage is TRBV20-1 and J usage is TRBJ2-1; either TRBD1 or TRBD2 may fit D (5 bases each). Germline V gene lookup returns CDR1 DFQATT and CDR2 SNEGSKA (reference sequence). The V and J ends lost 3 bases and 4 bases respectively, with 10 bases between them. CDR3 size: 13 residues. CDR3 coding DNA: TGCAGTGCTAGGGGGGAAGGGTACAATGAGCAGTTCTTC. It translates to CSARGEGYNEQFF.

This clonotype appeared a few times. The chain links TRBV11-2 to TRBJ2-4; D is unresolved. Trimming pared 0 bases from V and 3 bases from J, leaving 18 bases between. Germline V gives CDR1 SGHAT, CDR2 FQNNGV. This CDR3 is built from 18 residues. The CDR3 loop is CASSLDPSFALSKNIQYF. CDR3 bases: TGTGCCAGCAGCTTAGATCCCTCATTCGCTTTAAGCAAAAACATTCAGTACTTC.

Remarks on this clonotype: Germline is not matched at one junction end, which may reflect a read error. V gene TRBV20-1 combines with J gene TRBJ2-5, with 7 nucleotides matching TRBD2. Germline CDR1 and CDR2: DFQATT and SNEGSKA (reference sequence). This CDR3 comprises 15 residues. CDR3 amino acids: CSARGLAGMQDTQYF. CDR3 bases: TGCAGTGCTAGGGGCTTAGCGGGTATGCAAGACACCCAGTACTTC.

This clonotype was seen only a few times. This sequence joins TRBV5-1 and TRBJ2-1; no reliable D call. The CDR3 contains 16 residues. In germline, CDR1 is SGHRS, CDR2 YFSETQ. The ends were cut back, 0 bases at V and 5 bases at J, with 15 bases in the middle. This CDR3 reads CASSLGLPPPHNEQFF. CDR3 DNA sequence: TGCGCCAGCAGCTTGGGGTTGCCTCCCCCGCACAATGAGCAGTTCTTC.

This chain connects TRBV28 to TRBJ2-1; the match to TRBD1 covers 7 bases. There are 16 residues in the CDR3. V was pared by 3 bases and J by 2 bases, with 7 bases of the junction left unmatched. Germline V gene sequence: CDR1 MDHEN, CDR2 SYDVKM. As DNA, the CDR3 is TGTGCCAGCAGTTTGTTCACAGGGGCGCCCTACAATGAGCAGTTCTTC. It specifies CASSLFTGAPYNEQFF.

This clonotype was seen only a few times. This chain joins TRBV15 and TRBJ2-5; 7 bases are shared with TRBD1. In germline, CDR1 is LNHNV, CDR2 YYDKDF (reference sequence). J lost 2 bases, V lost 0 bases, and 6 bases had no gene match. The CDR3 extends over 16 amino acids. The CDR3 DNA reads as TGTGCCACCAGCAGAGATCAAGGCAGGGGGCAAGAGACCCAGTACTTC. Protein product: CATSRDQGRGQETQYF.

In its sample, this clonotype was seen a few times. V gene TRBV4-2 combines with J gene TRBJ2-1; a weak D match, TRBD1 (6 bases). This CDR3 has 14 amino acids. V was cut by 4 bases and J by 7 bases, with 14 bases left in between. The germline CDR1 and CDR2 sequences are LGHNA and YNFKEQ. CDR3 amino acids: CASSRDRLGNEQFF. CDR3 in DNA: TGTGCCAGCAGCCGAGACAGGTTGGGTAATGAGCAGTTCTTC.

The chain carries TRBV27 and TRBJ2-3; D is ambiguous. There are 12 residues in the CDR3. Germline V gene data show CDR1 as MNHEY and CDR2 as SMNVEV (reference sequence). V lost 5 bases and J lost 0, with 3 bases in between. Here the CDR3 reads CASSMSTDTQYF. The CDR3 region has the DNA TGTGCCAGCAGTATGAGCACAGATACGCAGTATTTT.

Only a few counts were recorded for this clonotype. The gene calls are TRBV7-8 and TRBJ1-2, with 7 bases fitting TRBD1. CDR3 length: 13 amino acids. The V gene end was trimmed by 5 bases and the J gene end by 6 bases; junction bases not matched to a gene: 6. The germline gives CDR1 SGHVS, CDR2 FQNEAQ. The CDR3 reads CASSPRQGDGYTF. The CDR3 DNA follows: TGTGCCAGCAGCCCAAGACAGGGTGATGGCTACACCTTC.

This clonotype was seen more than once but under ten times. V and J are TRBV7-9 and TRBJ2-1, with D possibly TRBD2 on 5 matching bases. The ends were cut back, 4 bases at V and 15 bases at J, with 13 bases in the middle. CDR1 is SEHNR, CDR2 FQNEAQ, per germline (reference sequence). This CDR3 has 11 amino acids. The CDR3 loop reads CASSSSQRRFF. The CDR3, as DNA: TGTGCCAGCAGCTCAAGCCAGCGGCGGTTCTTC.

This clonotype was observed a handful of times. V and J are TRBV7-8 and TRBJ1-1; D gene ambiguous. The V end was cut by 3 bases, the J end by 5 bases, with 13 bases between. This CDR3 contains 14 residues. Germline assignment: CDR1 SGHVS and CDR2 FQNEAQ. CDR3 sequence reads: CASSLLGPGTEAFF. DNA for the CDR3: TGTGCCAGCAGCTTGTTAGGTCCCGGGACTGAAGCTTTCTTT.

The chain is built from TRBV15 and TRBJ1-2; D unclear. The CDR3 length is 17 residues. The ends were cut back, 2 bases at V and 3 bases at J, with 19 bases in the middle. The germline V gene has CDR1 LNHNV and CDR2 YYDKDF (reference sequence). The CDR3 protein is CATSRHLRAADDYGYTF. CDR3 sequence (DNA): TGTGCCACCAGCAGACACCTGAGGGCCGCGGACGACTATGGCTACACCTTC.

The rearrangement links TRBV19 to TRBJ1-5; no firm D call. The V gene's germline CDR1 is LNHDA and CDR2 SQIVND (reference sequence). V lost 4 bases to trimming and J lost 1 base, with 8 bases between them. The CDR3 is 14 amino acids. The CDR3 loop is CASSTPGSNQPQHF. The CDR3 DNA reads TGTGCCAGTAGTACCCCCGGGAGCAATCAGCCCCAGCATTTT.

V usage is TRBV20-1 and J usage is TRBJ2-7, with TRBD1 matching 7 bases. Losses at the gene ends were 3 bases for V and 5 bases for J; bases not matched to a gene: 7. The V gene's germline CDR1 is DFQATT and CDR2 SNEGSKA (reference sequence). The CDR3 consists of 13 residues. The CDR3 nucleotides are TGCAGTGCTAGTGGCAGGGGGTCAGACGAGCAGTACTTC. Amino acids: CSASGRGSDEQYF.

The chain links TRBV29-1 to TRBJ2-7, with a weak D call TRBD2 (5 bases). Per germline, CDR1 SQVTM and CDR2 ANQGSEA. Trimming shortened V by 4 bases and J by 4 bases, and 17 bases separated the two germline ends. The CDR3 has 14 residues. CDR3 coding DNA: TGCAGCGTTGGGGATTGGGGAGTTTCTTACGAGCAGTACTTC. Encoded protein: CSVGDWGVSYEQYF.